This T cell receptor (beta chain) was sequenced for a study of T cells after yellow fever vaccination. About the research overall: When fractions had low cell numbers, they were prepared with SMART-Seq v4 Ultra Low Input. Points from the study as a whole: A small proportion of clonotypes was detected in both the CD4 and CD8 compartments. At approximately 96% for CD4 and about 88% for CD8, most primary-vaccination clones showed up again after the booster.

By 5'RACE template switching, TCR cDNA was produced, with a universal primer site and UMIs added in the process. Via MiXCR, TCRdb re-called the 5' RACE reads, giving one row per CDR3 protein. The sample records 300,000 to 400,000 distinct CDR3 sequences, 8% to 9.5% being singletons. CDR3 length equals 17 residues. The V gene's germline CDR1 is SGHTA and CDR2 FQGTGA. V gave up 7 bases and J gave up 7 bases; unmatched junction bases: 14. This clonotype was detected ten times or more. The antigen is not known. The sequence was collected from a man younger than 30 who received the YFV17D yellow fever vaccine. This sequence joins TRBV7-3 and TRBJ2-1; 12 bases align to TRBD1. The specimen comprised PBMCs, sampled approximately 40 days after the first yellow fever vaccination. The CDR3 is CASTKRGGTGGWNEQFF. CDR3 bases: TGTGCCAGCACGAAAAGGGGCGGGACAGGGGGCTGGAATGAGCAGTTCTTC. The full variable domain, its missing parts supplied by reference TRBV7-3 and TRBJ2-1, is GAGVSQTPSNKVTEKGKYVELRCDPISGHTALYWYRQSLGQGPEFLIYFQGTGAADDSGLPNDRFFAVRPEGSVSTLKIQRTERGDSAVYLCASTKRGGTGGWNEQFFGPGTRLTVL.